This entry lists 18 T cell receptor beta chains sequenced from one sample in a study of blood T cells in healthy people across ages. Alongside a J-beta primer mix, a sample-barcoded 5' primer served in a second PCR lasting roughly 6 to 11 cycles. A single record per CDR3 protein comes from TCRdb applying MiXCR to the 5' RACE reads. The table has 1.5 million to 2 million distinct CDR3 sequences, about 50% seen once; the top ten hold roughly 2.1%. The sequencing input was blood. These receptors were obtained from a woman between 40 and 50 years old in good health.

V usage is TRBV27 and J usage is TRBJ2-5, with 12 bases matching TRBD2. The germline CDR1 and CDR2 sequences are MNHEY and SMNVEV (reference sequence). The CDR3 runs to 16 residues. The V segment lost 1 base and the J segment 11 bases; nucleotides outside the gene matches: 11. The CDR3 loop reads CASSLYPSGGADEQYF. The CDR3 coding sequence is TGTGCCAGCAGTTTATATCCTAGCGGGGGGGCTGATGAGCAGTACTTC.

The J gene is TRBJ1-2, the V gene TRBV6-2 or TRBV6-3, with D perhaps TRBD1 (6 bases). V dropped 0 bases and J dropped 3 bases, with 14 bases sitting between them. CDR3 size: 16 residues. CDR1 MNHEY and CDR2 SVGEGT come from the germline V gene. The CDR3 region is CASSYSSGGLYYGYTF. The CDR3 DNA reads as TGTGCCAGCAGTTACTCGAGCGGGGGGCTTTACTATGGCTACACCTTC.

The rearrangement links TRBV14 to TRBJ2-5, with D perhaps matching TRBD1 (5 bases). Germline V gives CDR1 SGHDN, CDR2 FVKESK. The ends were cut back, 6 bases at V and 0 bases at J, with 17 bases in the middle. The CDR3 covers 16 residues. Written as DNA, the CDR3 is TGTGCCAGCAGTCCAAGACAGCAAGGTCACCAAGAGACCCAGTACTTC. It yields the protein CASSPRQQGHQETQYF.

Only a few counts were recorded for this clonotype. This CDR3 is CASSPQGQLAKNIQYF. CDR3 nucleotides: TGTGCCAGCAGCCCCCAAGGGCAATTAGCCAAAAACATTCAGTACTTC. The chain couples TRBV9 to TRBJ2-4, with D unresolved. The ends were cut back, 4 bases at V and 0 bases at J, with 14 bases in the middle. Per germline, CDR1 SGDLS and CDR2 YYNGEE. CDR3 length: 16 residues.

The CDR3 protein is CASSEGQGGIEKLFF. As DNA, the CDR3 is TGTGCCAGCAGCGAGGGACAGGGTGGGATTGAAAAACTGTTTTTT. The J gene is TRBJ1-4, the V gene TRBV7-2, with 9 bases aligning to TRBD1. Germline CDR1 and CDR2: SGHTA and FQGNSA. V lost 5 bases to trimming and J lost 7 bases; unmatched junction nucleotides: 8. This CDR3 is built from 15 residues.

The chain recombines TRBV9 with TRBJ2-1; TRBD2 agrees at 8 bases. This CDR3 comprises 16 residues. Germline V gene lookup returns CDR1 SGDLS and CDR2 YYNGEE. V was clipped by 0 bases and J by 4 bases; unmatched bases: 6. CDR3 region: CASSVVSSGRYNEQFF. CDR3 DNA sequence: TGTGCCAGCAGCGTAGTATCTAGCGGGCGATACAATGAGCAGTTCTTC.

This clonotype appeared many times. A read error may account for a junction end that differs from germline. This chain uses TRBV5-1 with TRBJ2-1; D is undetermined. The CDR3 has 11 amino acids. Germline CDR1 SGHRS, CDR2 YFSETQ. The DNA of the CDR3 is TGTGCCAGCAGTTTAGGTACTGAGCAGTTCTTC. Translating gives CASSLGTEQFF.

The chain is built from TRBV6-5 and TRBJ2-1; 8 bases are shared with TRBD2. Germline values: CDR1 MNHEY, CDR2 SVGAGI. V lost 2 bases and J lost 5; bases outside the gene matches: 11. This CDR3 region has 17 residues. CDR3 sequence: CASSYKIGGGTDNEQFF. CDR3 DNA: TGTGCCAGCAGTTACAAGATCGGCGGGGGGACTGACAATGAGCAGTTCTTC.

The sample holds a few counts of this clonotype. The chain uses TRBV4-2 and TRBJ2-7; D is perhaps TRBD2 (6 bases). The CDR3 runs 16 residues. In germline, CDR1 is LGHNA, CDR2 YNFKEQ. The ends were cut back, 0 bases at V and 1 base at J, with 13 bases in the middle. CDR3 sequence reads: CASSQDRGGRSYEQYF. Written as DNA, the CDR3 is TGTGCCAGCAGCCAAGATCGCGGAGGGAGGTCCTACGAGCAGTACTTC.

The chain recombines TRBV20-1 with TRBJ1-6; D is ambiguous. CDR3 length: 14 residues. The germline V gene has CDR1 DFQATT and CDR2 SNEGSKA (reference sequence). Trimming took 0 bases from V and 7 from J, leaving 10 bases between them. CDR3 sequence reads: CSAREEVENSPLHF. For the CDR3, the DNA is TGCAGTGCTAGAGAGGAGGTAGAAAATTCACCCCTCCACTTT.

The chain employs TRBV6-2 or TRBV6-3 and TRBJ2-3; a weak D match, TRBD1 (6 bases). Germline assignment: CDR1 MNHEY and CDR2 SVGEGT. CDR3 size: 15 residues. Trimming removed 5 bases at V and 3 bases at J, with 15 bases between. CDR3 loop: CASSVYRELTDTQYF. The CDR3 nucleotides read TGTGCCAGCAGTGTTTACAGGGAGCTTACAGATACGCAGTATTTT.

This clonotype was found once. The J gene is TRBJ2-2, the V gene TRBV20-1, with D possibly called TRBD1 or TRBD2 (5 bases each). Germline V CDR1 and CDR2: DFQATT, SNEGSKA (reference sequence). Trimming removed 6 bases from V and 5 bases from J, with 13 bases in between. The CDR3 is 13 amino acids. The CDR3 is CSAGTGWTGELFF. The CDR3 coding sequence is TGCAGTGCCGGGACGGGGTGGACCGGGGAGCTGTTTTTT.

A few counts support this clonotype. The chain is built from TRBV28 and TRBJ1-5, with 7 bases aligning to TRBD1. CDR1 and CDR2 (germline): MDHEN, SYDVKM. V shed 3 bases, J shed 7 bases, and the junction held 9 bases outside the gene matches. The CDR3 covers 15 residues. This chain's CDR3 is CASSFIEGARQPQHF. Here the CDR3 DNA reads TGTGCCAGCAGTTTTATCGAGGGGGCGAGACAGCCCCAGCATTTT.

The V call is TRBV28, the J call TRBJ2-5, with D perhaps TRBD1 (5 bases). The CDR3 totals 16 residues. V was trimmed by 5 bases and J by 5 bases, leaving 21 bases between them. In germline, CDR1 is MDHEN, CDR2 SYDVKM. For the CDR3, the DNA is TGTGCCAGCAGTGAACCGGACACCCCCGATAGGGAGACCCAGTACTTC. Its translation: CASSEPDTPDRETQYF. The whole variable domain, remainder taken from reference TRBV28 and TRBJ2-5, is DVKVTQSSRYLVKRTGEKVFLECVQDMDHENMFWYRQDPGLGLRLIYFSYDVKMKEKGDIPEGYSVSREKKERFSLILESASTNQTSMYLCASSEPDTPDRETQYFGPGTRLLVL.

This clonotype has just a few counts. The chain joins TRBV12-3 or TRBV12-4 to TRBJ1-2; TRBD1 matches at 7 bases. V was clipped by 5 bases and J by 4 bases; unmatched bases: 13. The CDR3 length is 16 residues. The CDR3 region has the DNA TGTGCCAGCAGTCCCTGGACAGGCGGGAGGGTCTATGGCTACACCTTC. Protein sequence: CASSPWTGGRVYGYTF.

The chain uses TRBV6-5 and TRBJ1-2, with 7 bases lining up with TRBD1. The length of the CDR3 is 13 residues. Germline CDR1 MNHEY, CDR2 SVGAGI. The J segment lost 7 bases and the V segment lost 4 bases, leaving 6 bases of the junction unmatched. The CDR3, as DNA: TGTGCCAGCAGTTCCCGGGACAGAGGTGGCTACACCTTC. Its protein is CASSSRDRGGYTF.

J is TRBJ2-1 and V is TRBV5-1, with D perhaps matching TRBD1 (6 bases). The CDR3 runs 16 residues. V was clipped by 4 bases and J by 2 bases, with 16 bases between them. Per the germline V gene, CDR1 is SGHRS and CDR2 is YFSETQ. This CDR3 is CASSPDLGAAYNEQFF. The DNA for the CDR3 is TGCGCCAGCAGCCCCGACTTGGGGGCTGCCTACAATGAGCAGTTCTTC.

The CDR3 coding sequence is TGTGCCAGCAGCTTAAGTTCTAGCTTGTCAGATACGCAGTATTTT. It codes for CASSLSSSLSDTQYF. This chain joins TRBV7-2 and TRBJ2-3; perhaps TRBD2 as D (5 bases). V shed 2 bases and J shed 4 bases, with 13 bases lying between them. Germline CDR1 SGHTA, CDR2 FQGNSA. The CDR3 sequence is 15 residues long. The complete variable domain, with remaining parts taken from reference TRBV7-2 and TRBJ2-3, reads GAGVSQSPSNKVTEKGKDVELRCDPISGHTALYWYRQSLGQGLEFLIYFQGNSAPDKSGLPSDRFSAERTGGSVSTLTIQRTQQEDSAVYLCASSLSSSLSDTQYFGPGTRLTVL.